Listed below are T cell receptor beta chains from one sample, sequenced in a study of blood T cells in healthy people across ages. TCRdb re-called the 5' RACE reads with MiXCR, one entry per CDR3 protein. The sample holds about 1 million distinct CDR3 sequences, about 25% seen once. These same data were also listed under a study on T cells of mothers and their children.

The sequenced sample consisted of blood. These receptors all come from a girl aged 2-9 years in good health. Both conserved end residues are part of each CDR3. Fields, in order: D gene, clone size, V gene, J gene, CDR3 DNA, CDR3 protein. D genes are given only for firm matches. Clone size is stated in some rows and not others, as once, few, many or a class when expanded.

>.|.|TRBV6-6|TRBJ1-4
TGTGCCAGCAGTTCTATAGGGCGGGGCGAAAAACTGTTTTTT
CASSSIGRGEKLFF
>TRBD1|.|TRBV4-3|TRBJ1-2
TGCGCCAGCAGCCACGGACAGGGGGGTAGGGGCTACACCTTC
CASSHGQGGRGYTF
>.|.|TRBV6-2/TRBV6-3|TRBJ2-1
TGTGCCAGCAGGCGGGGCTTCGGTGAGCAGTTCTTC
CASRRGFGEQFF
>TRBD1|few|TRBV5-1|TRBJ2-7
TGCGCCAGCCGCAGGCCCGGGACAGGTCACTACGAGCAGTACTTC
CASRRPGTGHYEQYF
>TRBD2|few|TRBV6-2/TRBV6-3|TRBJ2-1
TGTGCCAGCAGTCCCTCGGTGCGGGGGGTTAATAGTGAGCAGTTCTTC
CASSPSVRGVNSEQFF
>.|.|TRBV7-2|TRBJ2-5
TGTGCCAGCAGCTTATCGAGCTCAGAAGAGACCCAGTACTTC
CASSLSSSEETQYF
>TRBD2|.|TRBV28|TRBJ2-3
TGTGCCAGCAGACCCCAGACTAGCGGGGAAAAGGCCTATTTT
CASRPQTSGEKAYF
>.|.|TRBV29-1|TRBJ1-1
TGCAGCGTTGATACCGGTTTTGACACTGAAGCTTTCTTT
CSVDTGFDTEAFF
>.|.|TRBV27|TRBJ1-5
TGTGCCAGCAGTTTCGAGAATAGCAATCAGCCCCAGCATTTT
CASSFENSNQPQHF
>TRBD1|few|TRBV28|TRBJ1-6
TGTGCCAGCAGGATGAGACAGGGGAGGAAGTCACCCCTCCACTTT
CASRMRQGRKSPLHF
>TRBD2|few|TRBV6-1|TRBJ2-3
TGTGCCAGCAGTGAAGCGCGGGGGGGCCATCCAGATGCGCAGTATTTT
CASSEARGGHPDAQYF
>.|few|TRBV12-3/TRBV12-4|TRBJ1-2
TGTGCCAGCAGCCCGTCCGACTGGGATGGTTATGGCTACACCTTC
CASSPSDWDGYGYTF
>.|few|TRBV7-8|TRBJ2-1
TGTGCCAGCTGGGACCCTAGCTCCTACAATGAGCAGTTCTTC
CASWDPSSYNEQFF
>.|few|TRBV7-8|TRBJ1-4
TGTGCCAGCAGCCCCTTGGTGCAGCTCAATGAAAAACTGTTTTTT
CASSPLVQLNEKLFF
>.|.|TRBV7-8|TRBJ1-4
TGTGCCAGCAGCTTCTCACCCTCAACTAATGAAAAACTGTTTTTT
CASSFSPSTNEKLFF
>TRBD2|many|TRBV9|TRBJ2-3
TGTGCCAGCAGCGTCCGGACTAGCGGGAACACAGATACGCAGTATTTT
CASSVRTSGNTDTQYF
>.|.|TRBV5-8|TRBJ1-1
TGTGCCAGCAGCTTGGCAGAGATGAACACTGAAGCTTTCTTT
CASSLAEMNTEAFF
>TRBD1|few|TRBV4-1|TRBJ2-1
TGCGCCAGCAGCCAAGTCCGGGACAGGATTCCCAATGAGCAGTTCTTC
CASSQVRDRIPNEQFF
>.|few|TRBV20-1|TRBJ2-5
TGCAGTGCTAGAGCCTACCAAGAGACCCAGTACTTC
CSARAYQETQYF
>.|many|TRBV2|TRBJ1-2
TGTGCCAGCACCGATGGGACATCTAACTATGGCTACACCTTC
CASTDGTSNYGYTF
>TRBD2|.|TRBV12-3/TRBV12-4|TRBJ2-5
TGTGCCAGCAGTTCCCAAAGTCAAGGACTAGAAGAGACCCAGTACTTC
CASSSQSQGLEETQYF
>.|.|TRBV18|TRBJ2-7
TGTGCCAGCTCGCAGACTCCGGGACGGAAACCCTACGAGCAGTACTTC
CASSQTPGRKPYEQYF
>.|few|TRBV4-1|TRBJ1-2
TGCGCCAGCAGCCAAGATGTGGAGGGGGGTCTAGGGGGCTACACCTTC
CASSQDVEGGLGGYTF
>.|few|TRBV20-1|TRBJ2-5
TGCAGTGCTAACATTGACAGGCGGACCCGTTGGGAGACCCAGTACTTC
CSANIDRRTRWETQYF